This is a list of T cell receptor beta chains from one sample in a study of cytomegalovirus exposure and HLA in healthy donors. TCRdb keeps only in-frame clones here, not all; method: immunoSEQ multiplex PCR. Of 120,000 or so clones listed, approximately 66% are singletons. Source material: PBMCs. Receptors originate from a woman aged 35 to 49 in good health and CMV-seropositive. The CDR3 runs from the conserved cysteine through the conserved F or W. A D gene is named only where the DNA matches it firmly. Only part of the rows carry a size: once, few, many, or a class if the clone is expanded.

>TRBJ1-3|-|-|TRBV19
CASARAPSSGNTIYF
TGTGCCAGTGCCAGGGCACCTAGCTCTGGAAACACCATATATTTT
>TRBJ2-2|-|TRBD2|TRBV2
CASSRTSGGTGELFF
TGTGCCAGCAGTAGGACTAGCGGGGGGACCGGGGAGCTGTTTTTT
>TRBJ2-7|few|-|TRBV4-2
CASSQDQGTADEQYF
TGTGCCAGCAGCCAAGATCAGGGGACCGCCGACGAGCAGTACTTC
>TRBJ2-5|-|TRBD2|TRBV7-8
CASSEGGLAGVQETQYF
TGTGCCAGCAGCGAAGGCGGACTAGCGGGAGTCCAAGAGACCCAGTACTTC
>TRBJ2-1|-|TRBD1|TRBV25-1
CASSEGQGFYNEQFF
TGTGCCAGCAGTGAGGGACAGGGATTCTACAATGAGCAGTTCTTC
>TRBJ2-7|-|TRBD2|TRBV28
CASSFAGDPYEQYF
TGTGCCAGCAGTTTTGCGGGAGACCCCTACGAGCAGTACTTC
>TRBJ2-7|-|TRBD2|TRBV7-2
CASRRTGTSAYEQYF
TGTGCCAGCAGACGGACCGGGACTAGCGCCTACGAGCAGTACTTC
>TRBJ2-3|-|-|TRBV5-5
CASSAGLDDADTQYF
TGTGCCAGCAGCGCGGGATTAGATGACGCAGATACGCAGTATTTT
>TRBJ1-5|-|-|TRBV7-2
CASSENRNQPQHF
TGTGCCAGCAGCGAAAACAGGAATCAGCCCCAGCATTTT
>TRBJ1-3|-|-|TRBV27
CASSTKPDSGSGNTIYF
TGTGCCAGCAGTACAAAGCCGGACAGCGGCTCTGGAAACACCATATATTTT
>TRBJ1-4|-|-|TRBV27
CASSAREARELFF
TGTGCCAGCAGTGCCCGGGAGGCTAGGGAACTGTTTTTT
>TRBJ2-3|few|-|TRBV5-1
CASSLLGGADTQYF
TGCGCCAGCAGCTTGTTGGGGGGTGCAGATACGCAGTATTTT
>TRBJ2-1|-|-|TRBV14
CASSPVGTGHNEQFF
TGTGCCAGCAGCCCAGTGGGAACAGGACACAATGAGCAGTTCTTC
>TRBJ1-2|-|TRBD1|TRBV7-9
CASSLVGQAYYGYTF
TGTGCCAGCAGCTTAGTCGGACAGGCCTACTATGGCTACACCTTC
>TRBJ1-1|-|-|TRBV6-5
CASSLQGEAFF
TGTGCCAGCAGTCTACAGGGAGAAGCTTTCTTT
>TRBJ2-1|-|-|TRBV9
CASSPPGSNEQFF
TGTGCCAGCAGCCCCCCCGGGAGCAATGAGCAGTTCTTC
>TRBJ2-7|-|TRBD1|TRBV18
CASSPPDRGDYEQYF
TGTGCCAGCTCACCCCCCGACAGGGGGGACTACGAGCAGTACTTC
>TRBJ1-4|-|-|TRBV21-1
CASTDKGNEKLFF
TGTGCCAGCACGGACAAGGGTAATGAAAAACTGTTTTTT
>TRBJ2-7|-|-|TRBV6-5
CASSPFPDYEQYF
TGTGCCAGCAGTCCTTTTCCCGACTACGAGCAGTACTTC
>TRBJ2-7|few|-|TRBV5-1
CASSLGSGGNYEQYF
TGCGCCAGCAGCTTGGGTAGCGGCGGGAACTACGAGCAGTACTTC
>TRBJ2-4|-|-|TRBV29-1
CSVQEVDISSIQYF
TGCAGCGTCCAAGAGGTGGACATCAGTAGCATTCAGTACTTC
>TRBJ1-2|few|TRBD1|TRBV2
CASSEQGVNYGYTF
TGTGCCAGCAGCGAACAGGGGGTTAACTATGGCTACACCTTC
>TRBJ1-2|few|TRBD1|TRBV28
CASSLGQVRIRGYTF
TGTGCCAGCAGTTTGGGACAGGTCCGTATTCGGGGCTACACCTTC
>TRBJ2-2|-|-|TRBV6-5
CASSYSGGTGELFF
TGTGCCAGCAGTTACTCGGGGGGCACCGGGGAGCTGTTTTTT
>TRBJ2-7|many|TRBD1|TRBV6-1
CASSEGTGGIYEQYF
TGTGCCAGCAGTGAAGGGACAGGGGGCATCTACGAGCAGTACTTC
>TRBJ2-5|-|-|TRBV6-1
CASSEGLWQETQYF
TGTGCCAGCAGTGAAGGACTCTGGCAAGAGACCCAGTACTTC
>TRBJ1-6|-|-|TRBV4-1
CASSQDSQGNSPLHF
TGCGCCAGCAGCCAAGATTCACAGGGAAATTCACCCCTCCACTTT
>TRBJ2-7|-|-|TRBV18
CASSPPIGQGNSYEQYF
TGTGCCAGCTCACCACCCATCGGTCAGGGGAACTCCTACGAGCAGTACTTC
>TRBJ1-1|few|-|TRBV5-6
CASSQMDRNTEAFF
TGTGCCAGCAGCCAAATGGACAGGAACACTGAAGCTTTCTTT
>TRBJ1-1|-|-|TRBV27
CASSPPGGRNTEAFF
TGTGCCAGCAGTCCTCCGGGGGGAAGGAACACTGAAGCTTTCTTT
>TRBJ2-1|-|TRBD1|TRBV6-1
CASSLDRGANEQFF
TGTGCCAGCAGCCTGGACAGGGGGGCAAATGAGCAGTTCTTC
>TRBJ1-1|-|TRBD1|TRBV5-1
CASSRGQGMTEAFF
TGCGCCAGCAGCAGGGGACAGGGTATGACTGAAGCTTTCTTT
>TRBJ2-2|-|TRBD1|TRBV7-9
CASSLSRQGYGELFF
TGTGCCAGCAGCTTATCCAGACAGGGATACGGGGAGCTGTTTTTT
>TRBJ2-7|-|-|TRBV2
CASSFGGSYEQYF
TGTGCCAGCAGTTTCGGCGGCTCCTACGAGCAGTACTTC
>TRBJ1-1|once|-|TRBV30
CAWSVTVGSTEAFF
TGTGCCTGGAGTGTAACGGTAGGGAGCACTGAAGCTTTCTTT
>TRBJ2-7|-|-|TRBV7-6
CASSLGQGTYEQYF
TGTGCCAGCAGCTTAGGGCAGGGGACCTACGAGCAGTACTTC
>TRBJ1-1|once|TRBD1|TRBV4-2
CASSQAGQGRRDEAFF
TGTGCCAGCAGCCAAGCGGGACAGGGGAGAAGGGATGAAGCTTTCTTT
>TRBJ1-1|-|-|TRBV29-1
CSSGGRTEAFF
TGCAGTAGCGGGGGGCGGACTGAAGCTTTCTTT
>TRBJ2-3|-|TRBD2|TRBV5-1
CASSLTAGGMPDTQYF
TGCGCCAGCAGCTTAACAGCGGGGGGGATGCCAGATACGCAGTATTTT
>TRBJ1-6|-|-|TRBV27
CASSLSGQGYNSPLHF
TGTGCCAGCAGTTTATCAGGCCAGGGCTATAATTCACCCCTCCACTTT
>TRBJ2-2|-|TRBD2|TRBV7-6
CASSLEGTSGHNTGELFF
TGTGCCAGCAGCTTAGAGGGGACTAGCGGGCATAACACCGGGGAGCTGTTTTTT
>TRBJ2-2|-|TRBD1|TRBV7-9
CASKDREKAGELFF
TGTGCCAGCAAGGACAGGGAGAAAGCCGGGGAGCTGTTTTTT
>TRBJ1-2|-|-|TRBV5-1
CASSSGDRNYGYTF
TGCGCCAGCAGCTCGGGGGACCGTAACTATGGCTACACCTTC
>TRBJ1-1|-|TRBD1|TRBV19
CASSTTGDTEAFF
TGTGCCAGTAGTACGACAGGGGACACTGAAGCTTTCTTT
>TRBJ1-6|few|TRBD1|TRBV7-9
CASSLRMTGGNSPLHF
TGTGCCAGCAGCTTAAGGATGACAGGGGGAAATTCACCCCTCCACTTT
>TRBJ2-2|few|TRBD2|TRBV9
CASSEHIAGVDTGELFF
TGTGCCAGCAGCGAACATATAGCGGGAGTGGACACCGGGGAGCTGTTTTTT
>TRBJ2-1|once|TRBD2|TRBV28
CASSSPTSGRRSSYNEQFF
TGTGCCAGCAGTTCTCCGACTAGCGGGAGGCGCAGCTCCTACAATGAGCAGTTCTTC